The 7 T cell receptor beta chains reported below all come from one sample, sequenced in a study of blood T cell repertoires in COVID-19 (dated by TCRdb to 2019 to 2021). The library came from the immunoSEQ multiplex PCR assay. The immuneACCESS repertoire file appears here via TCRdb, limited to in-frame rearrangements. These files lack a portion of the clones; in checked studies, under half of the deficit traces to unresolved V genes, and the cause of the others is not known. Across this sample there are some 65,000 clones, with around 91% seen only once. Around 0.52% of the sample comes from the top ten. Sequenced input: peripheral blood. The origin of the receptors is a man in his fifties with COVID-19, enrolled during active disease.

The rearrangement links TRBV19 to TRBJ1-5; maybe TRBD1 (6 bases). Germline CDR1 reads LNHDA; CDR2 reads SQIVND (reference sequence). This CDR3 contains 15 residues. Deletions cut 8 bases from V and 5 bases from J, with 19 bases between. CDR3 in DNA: TGTGCCAGTCAGGTTGCCGGACAGTCTTATCAGCCCCAGCATTTT. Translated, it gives CASQVAGQSYQPQHF.

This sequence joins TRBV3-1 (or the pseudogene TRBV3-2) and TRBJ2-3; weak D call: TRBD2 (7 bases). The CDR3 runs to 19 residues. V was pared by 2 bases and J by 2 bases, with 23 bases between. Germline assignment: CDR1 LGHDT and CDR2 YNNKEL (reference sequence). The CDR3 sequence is CASSQFPAGGLGTTDTQYF. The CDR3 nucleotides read TGTGCCAGCAGCCAATTCCCAGCCGGGGGGCTTGGGACCACAGATACGCAGTATTTT.

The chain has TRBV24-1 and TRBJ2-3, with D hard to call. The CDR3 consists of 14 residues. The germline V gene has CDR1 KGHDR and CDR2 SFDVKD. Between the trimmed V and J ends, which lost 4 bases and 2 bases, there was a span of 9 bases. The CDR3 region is CATSDPFLTDTQYF. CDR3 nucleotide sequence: TGTGCCACCAGTGACCCCTTCCTCACAGATACGCAGTATTTT.

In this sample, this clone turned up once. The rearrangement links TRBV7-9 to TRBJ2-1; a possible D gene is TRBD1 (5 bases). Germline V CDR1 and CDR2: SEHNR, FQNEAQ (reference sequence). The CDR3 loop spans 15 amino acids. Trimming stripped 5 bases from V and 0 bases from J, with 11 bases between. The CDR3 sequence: CASSQGVGSYNEQFF. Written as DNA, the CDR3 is TGTGCCAGCAGCCAGGGTGTGGGCTCCTACAATGAGCAGTTCTTC.

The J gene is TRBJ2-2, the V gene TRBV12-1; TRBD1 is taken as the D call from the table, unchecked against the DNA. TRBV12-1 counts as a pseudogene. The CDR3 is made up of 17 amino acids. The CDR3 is CASSVSGTPANTGELFF. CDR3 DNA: TGTGCCAGCAGCGTCTCCGGGACACCTGCGAACACCGGGGAGCTGTTTTTT.

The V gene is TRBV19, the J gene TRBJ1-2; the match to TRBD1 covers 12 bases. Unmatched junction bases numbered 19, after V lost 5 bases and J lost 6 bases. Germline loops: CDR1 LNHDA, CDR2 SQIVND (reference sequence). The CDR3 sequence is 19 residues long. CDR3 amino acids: CASSSHRGDRGQRSDGYTF. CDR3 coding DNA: TGTGCCAGTAGTTCCCACCGGGGGGACAGGGGGCAAAGGAGTGATGGCTACACCTTC.

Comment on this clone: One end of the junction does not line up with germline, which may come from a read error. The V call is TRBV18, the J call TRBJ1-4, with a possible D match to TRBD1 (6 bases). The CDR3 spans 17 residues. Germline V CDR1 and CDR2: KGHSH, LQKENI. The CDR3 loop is CASSTGPGGPTNEKLFF. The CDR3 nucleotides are TGTGCCAGCTCGACAGGACCGGGAGGGCCAACAAATGAAAAACTGTTTTTT. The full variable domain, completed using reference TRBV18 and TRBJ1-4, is NAGVMQNPRHLVRRRGQEARLRCSPMKGHSHVYWYRQLPEEGLKFMVYLQKENIIDESGMPKERFSAEFPKEGPSILRIQQVVRGDSAAYFCASSTGPGGPTNEKLFFGSGTQLSVL.